The T cell receptor beta chain under discussion was sequenced for a study of blood T cell repertoires in COVID-19 (dated by TCRdb to the early 2020s). In the study overall: Samples covering the acute and convalescent phases of COVID-19 were provided by collaborators in the United States, Italy and Spain. The samples were drawn from the first 160 participants of the ongoing ImmuneRACE study and from roughly 1,300 subjects provided by 6 global collaborators. The sample metadata nearly always contained a de-identified subject ID, COVID-19 status, age in years and sex. The prospective study material was composed of cDNA or gDNA derived from T cells, B-cell-depleted T cells, or PBMCs. The repertoires were released in a freely available public database intended as a resource for research on the immune response to SARS-CoV-2. Where available, HLA class I and class II types were obtained from metadata supplied by the sample provider rather than from assay-based typing. Deeply sampled blood TCRbeta repertoires from subjects exposed to, actively infected with, or recovered from COVID-19 were included in the dataset. Results and caveats for the whole study, not just this receptor: Clinical and demographic metadata were provided uncurated, with the amount varying by source and participant.

The immunoSEQ Assay, a bias-controlled multiplex PCR, was used to amplify TCRbeta CDR3 regions from genomic DNA. The paper's data handling went like this. Nucleated cell counts per sample were estimated from amplification of reference gene primers within the assay. To quantify the absolute abundance of each unique TCRbeta CDR3 rearrangement, sequence reads were collapsed and filtered. For each sample, productive Simpson clonality was calculated as the square root of Simpson's diversity index over productive rearrangements. The table was pulled from immuneACCESS by TCRdb, which kept in-frame rearrangements only. Such tables lose some clones; where checked, under half of the loss comes from unresolved V genes, and the rest has no known cause. V and J calls and clone size are those listed in that table; D and trimming were worked out from the DNA. The sample includes a few hundred thousand clones, with 85% observed a single time. Of the sample, 3.5% to 4% falls within the top ten clones.

The germline V gene supplies CDR1 KGHDR and CDR2 SFDVKD. From the cysteine up to the phenylalanine, the CDR3 has a length of 14 residues. Only the CDR3 DNA stays, 42 bases, in frame from base 1. Between the V and J ends, shortened by 4 bases and 0 bases respectively, the junction contains 8 bases. The collaborating institutions used their own protocols to collect whole blood in K2EDTA tubes. Collaborator samples were shipped for TCRbeta analysis as frozen whole blood, isolated PBMCs, or DNA extracted from either sample type. As concerns this clone: The specificity of this receptor is unknown. Base qualities are not recorded, but no much larger clone differs from it by a single base.

This receptor was identified in a woman between 18 and 30 years old with acute or convalescent COVID-19. The chain joins TRBV24-1 to TRBJ1-1, with the D gene not clear enough to name. Material: peripheral blood. The DNA sequence follows: TGTGCCACCAGTGAGGGAGTGATGAACACTGAAGCTTTCTTT. It specifies CATSEGVMNTEAFF.